The rows below give T cell receptor beta chains drawn from one sample of a study of blood T cell repertoires in COVID-19. Data came from immunoSEQ multiplex PCR; TCRdb stores just in-frame clones and leaves some out. The table includes more than 100,000 clones, about 89% detected once. The sequenced material came from peripheral blood. The origin of the receptors is a woman in her sixties or seventies with acute or convalescent COVID-19. CDR3s include the opening cysteine and the closing phenylalanine or tryptophan. The D gene is left open where the match is weak. Clone size, where shown, is once, few, many, or a class for clones that have expanded.

V gene	J gene	D gene	clone size	CDR3 DNA	CDR3 protein
TRBV29-1	TRBJ1-3	TRBD1	NA	TGCAGCGCTACAGGGGGCGGAAACACCATATATTTT	CSATGGGNTIYF
TRBV14	TRBJ1-1	NA	NA	TGTGCCAGCAGCCACGGACAGAACACTGAAGCTTTCTTT	CASSHGQNTEAFF
TRBV28	TRBJ1-4	NA	once	TGTGCCAGCAGTTTCGGTACCGTGACTAATGAAAAACTGTTTTTT	CASSFGTVTNEKLFF
TRBV11-1	TRBJ1-1	NA	few	TGTGCCAGCACCCTGGGCACGAACACTGAAGCTTTCTTT	CASTLGTNTEAFF
TRBV10-3	TRBJ1-1	NA	NA	TGTGCCATCAGTGATAATAGGCAGGGGTCTACTAACACTGAAGCTTTCTTT	CAISDNRQGSTNTEAFF
TRBV6-6	TRBJ1-2	TRBD1	NA	TGTGCCAGCAGTTACTTACTTCAGGGGGCCTATGGCTACACCTTC	CASSYLLQGAYGYTF
TRBV19	TRBJ1-3	TRBD1	NA	TGTGCCAGTAAAGTCCAGGGGGCGCCAGGAAACACCATATATTTT	CASKVQGAPGNTIYF
TRBV2	TRBJ2-7	NA	few	TGTGCCAGCAGTGAAGATATCTACGAGCAGTACTTC	CASSEDIYEQYF
TRBV9	TRBJ2-1	TRBD2	NA	TGTGCCAGCAGCGAGGGACTAGCGGGGAGAGGGTCCAACAATGAGCAGTTCTTC	CASSEGLAGRGSNNEQFF
TRBV4-1	TRBJ1-1	TRBD1	NA	TGCGCCAGCAGCCAATTTGGACAGGACGAGCTGGACACTGAAGCTTTCTTT	CASSQFGQDELDTEAFF
TRBV18	TRBJ1-6	NA	NA	TGTGCCAGCTCACCAGAGTTCGGTTCACCCCTCCACTTT	CASSPEFGSPLHF
TRBV12-5	TRBJ1-5	TRBD1	NA	TGTGCTAGTGGTTTACTGGACAGGTCAAATCAGCCCCAGCATTTT	CASGLLDRSNQPQHF
TRBV27	TRBJ1-3	NA	NA	TGTGCCAGCAGTTTATCGTGGGAGGCCTCTGGAAACACCATATATTTT	CASSLSWEASGNTIYF
TRBV19	TRBJ1-2	TRBD1	NA	TGTGCCAGTAGTACAGGGGGCGCCCACTATGGCTACACCTTC	CASSTGGAHYGYTF
TRBV5-1	TRBJ1-3	NA	few	TGCGCCAGCAGCTTGGAAAGAGGCTCTGGAAACACCATATATTTT	CASSLERGSGNTIYF
TRBV3-1/TRBV3-2	TRBJ2-5	NA	NA	TGTGCCAGCAGCCAACATCACTCAGGGGAGACCCAGTACTTC	CASSQHHSGETQYF
TRBV3-1/TRBV3-2	TRBJ2-1	NA	NA	TGTGCCAGCAGCCTAAAGCGGAGATCCTCATTCATCAGCTCCTACAATGAGCAGTTCTTC	CASSLKRRSSFISSYNEQFF
TRBV3-1/TRBV3-2	TRBJ2-2	NA	NA	TGTGCCAGCAGCCAAGGAGTCGGGGAGCTGTTTTTT	CASSQGVGELFF
TRBV20-1	TRBJ1-5	TRBD1	NA	TGCAGTGCTAGTCCGGACAGGGTAGAACAGCCCCAGCATTTT	CSASPDRVEQPQHF
TRBV7-6	TRBJ2-1	NA	NA	TGTGCCAGCAGCTTAGACAGCTACAATGAGCAGTTCTTC	CASSLDSYNEQFF
TRBV28	TRBJ2-1	NA	NA	TGTGCCAGCAGTTTAGCACACCTTGAGCAGTTCTTC	CASSLAHLEQFF
TRBV6-5	TRBJ1-1	NA	NA	TGTGCCAGCAGAACCTCGCGGGGGAACACTGAAGCTTTCTTT	CASRTSRGNTEAFF
TRBV7-9	TRBJ1-5	NA	NA	TGTGCCAGAGACCGCGGGGGGTTGACGACGGTTAGCAATCAGCCCCAGCATTTT	CARDRGGLTTVSNQPQHF
TRBV9	TRBJ1-2	NA	NA	TGTGCCAGCAGCCCGGACGGACTTCCGACCTATGGCTACACCTTC	CASSPDGLPTYGYTF
TRBV24-1	TRBJ1-2	NA	NA	TGTGCCACCAGTGCTCAGGGAAGTTTGGGCTACACCTTC	CATSAQGSLGYTF
TRBV15	TRBJ1-2	NA	NA	TGTGCCACCAGCAGAGATTATACTACCGCTAACTATGGCTACACCTTC	CATSRDYTTANYGYTF
TRBV27	TRBJ1-1	NA	once	TGTGCCAGCAGACCGCAGACAGGGAACACTGAAGCTTTCTTT	CASRPQTGNTEAFF
TRBV2	TRBJ1-2	TRBD1	NA	TGTGCCAGCACCTCGGACAGGGGGCCCTATGGCTACACCTTC	CASTSDRGPYGYTF
TRBV27	TRBJ2-2	NA	NA	TGTGCCAGCAGTCCCAGGGGCGCGAACACCGGGGAGCTGTTTTTT	CASSPRGANTGELFF
TRBV27	TRBJ1-6	NA	NA	TGTGCCAGCAGTCCTTCAGGGACCTATAATTCACCCCTCCACTTT	CASSPSGTYNSPLHF
TRBV18	TRBJ2-7	NA	NA	TGTGCCAGCTCATTGGACAGTCCCTACGAGCAGTACTTC	CASSLDSPYEQYF
TRBV19	TRBJ1-4	TRBD1	NA	TGTGCCAGTATGCAACCGGGACAGGGGTATGAAAAACTGTTTTTT	CASMQPGQGYEKLFF
TRBV5-1	TRBJ2-3	NA	NA	TGCGCCAGCAGCCCCAGTTACGGGAGCGGCACAGATACGCAGTATTTT	CASSPSYGSGTDTQYF
TRBV6-6	TRBJ1-1	TRBD1	NA	TGTGCCAGCAGTTACCAAGGACAGGGGGCTATGGGAGCTTTCTTT	CASSYQGQGAMGAFF
TRBV9	TRBJ2-2	NA	NA	TGTGCCAGCAGCGTACTCCAGCGAGCGGGTTTCGGGGAGCTGTTTTTT	CASSVLQRAGFGELFF
TRBV10-3	TRBJ2-1	NA	NA	TGTGCCATCAGTGAGTCACGGGAGTCCTACAATGAGCAGTTCTTC	CAISESRESYNEQFF
TRBV19	TRBJ1-2	NA	once	TGTGCCAGTAGTCTCATGAGAGGGTCCTTATCCTTCTATGGCTACACCTTC	CASSLMRGSLSFYGYTF
TRBV2	TRBJ2-3	TRBD1	NA	TGTGCCAGCACCCGGGACAGTGGAGGTACGCAGTATTTT	CASTRDSGGTQYF
TRBV5-1	TRBJ1-1	NA	NA	TGCGCCAGCAGCTTGGCCTCGGGGGGCACTGAAGCTTTCTTT	CASSLASGGTEAFF
TRBV3-1/TRBV3-2	TRBJ1-1	NA	NA	TGTGCCAGCAGCCAAGCTTCGGGGGTGGCTGAAGCTTTCTTT	CASSQASGVAEAFF
TRBV9	TRBJ2-1	TRBD2	NA	TGTGCCAGCAGCGAGAGCGGGAGGTACAATGAGCAGTTCTTC	CASSESGRYNEQFF
TRBV7-3	TRBJ2-6	TRBD2	NA	TGTGCCAGCAGCCCGTGGGGAGCGGGAGGCTCTGGGGCCAACGTCCTGACTTTC	CASSPWGAGGSGANVLTF
TRBV3-1/TRBV3-2	TRBJ2-5	TRBD2	once	TGTGCCAGCAGCCTTGTTAGCGGGACCCTCCAAGAGACCCAGTACTTC	CASSLVSGTLQETQYF
TRBV28	TRBJ1-4	NA	NA	TGTGCCAGCAGTCGGACAGTCTATAATGAAAAACTGTTTTTT	CASSRTVYNEKLFF
TRBV12-3/TRBV12-4	TRBJ2-6	NA	NA	TGTGCCAGCAATTTTCTCGGGGCCAACGTCCTGACTTTC	CASNFLGANVLTF
TRBV5-1	TRBJ2-3	NA	NA	TGCGCCAGCAGCTTCCCCAGCGACGCAGATACGCAGTATTTT	CASSFPSDADTQYF
TRBV19	TRBJ1-3	NA	NA	TGTGCCAGTAGCCCTCAGGCGACCTCTGGAAACACCATATATTTT	CASSPQATSGNTIYF
TRBV29-1	TRBJ1-1	TRBD1	NA	TGCAGCGTTAGAAGACAGGGGGCGGTCACTGAAGCTTTCTTT	CSVRRQGAVTEAFF
TRBV7-3	TRBJ1-3	TRBD1	NA	TGTGCCAGCAGCTCCCGGGACAGGGCTGACACCATATATTTT	CASSSRDRADTIYF
TRBV7-9	TRBJ2-2	NA	NA	TGTGCCAGCAGCCCCGAAGGGGCGACCGGGGAGCTGTTTTTT	CASSPEGATGELFF
TRBV3-1/TRBV3-2	TRBJ1-1	NA	once	TGTGCCAGCAGCCAAGTTGGAGGAGACACTGAAGCTTTCTTT	CASSQVGGDTEAFF